What follows is one TCR beta chain and its context. What it recognizes is unknown. The source of the sample is a study of shared clonotypes between healthy human individuals. In the study overall: Those who served as donors were a couple of women and three men between the ages of 18 and 49.

Sequencing was performed with immunoSEQ multiplex PCR; in TCRdb, only in-frame clones are kept and a portion is missing. The table shows roughly 1.5 million clones, with 95% to 99% occurring only once. Study-level findings and limits: Measured sharing among donors was expected to vary with sequencing depth.

The TCR comes from a man younger than 45 in good health. The sequencing sample was made of naive CD4+ T cells sorted from blood. The sample's subset: CD45RA+ positively selected.

The CDR3 DNA follows: TGTGCCAGCGCCTACAGGAACTACGAGCAGTACTTC. Translation: CASAYRNYEQYF. The rearrangement uses TRBV25-1 and TRBJ2-7; a possible D gene is TRBD1 (5 bases). The CDR3 is 12 residues long. V was pared by 8 bases and J by 3 bases, with 11 bases between. The germline V gene has CDR1 MGHDK and CDR2 SYGVNS.